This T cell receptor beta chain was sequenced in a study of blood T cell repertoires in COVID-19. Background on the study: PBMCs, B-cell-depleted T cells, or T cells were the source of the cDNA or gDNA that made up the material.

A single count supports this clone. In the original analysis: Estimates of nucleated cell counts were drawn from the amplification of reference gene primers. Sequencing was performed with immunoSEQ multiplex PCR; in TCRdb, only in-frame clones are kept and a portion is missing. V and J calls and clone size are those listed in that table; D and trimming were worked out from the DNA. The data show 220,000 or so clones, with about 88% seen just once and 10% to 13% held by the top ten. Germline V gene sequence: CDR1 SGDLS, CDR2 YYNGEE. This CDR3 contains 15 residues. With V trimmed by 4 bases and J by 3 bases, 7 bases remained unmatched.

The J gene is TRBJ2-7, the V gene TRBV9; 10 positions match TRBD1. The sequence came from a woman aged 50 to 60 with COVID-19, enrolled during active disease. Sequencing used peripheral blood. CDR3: CASSPWGQGLYEQYF. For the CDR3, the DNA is TGTGCCAGCAGCCCGTGGGGACAGGGGCTCTACGAGCAGTACTTC. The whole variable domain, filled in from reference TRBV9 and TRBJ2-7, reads DSGVTQTPKHLITATGQRVTLRCSPRSGDLSVYWYQQSLDQGLQFLIQYYNGEERAKGNILERFSAQQFPDLHSELNLSSLELGDSALYFCASSPWGQGLYEQYFGPGTRLTVT.